This T cell receptor (beta chain) was retrieved from a study of somatic mutations in cytotoxic T cells in rheumatoid arthritis. Profiling relied on immunoSEQ multiplex PCR, and the TCRdb table lists in-frame clones only, not all of them. The sample yields about 19,000 clones, 75% to 85% seen once. V was shortened by 0 bases and J by 6 bases, with 7 bases between the two germline ends. The CDR3 length is 12 residues. In germline, CDR1 is SGHDT, CDR2 YYEEEE. Sequencing was carried out using CD8+ T cells sorted from blood. The genes are TRBV5-6 and TRBJ2-7, with D maybe TRBD1 (6 bases). The clonotype comes from an adult with rheumatoid arthritis. The CDR3 coding sequence is TGTGCCAGCAGCTTGGAAGGGGGCGAGCAGTACTTC. It is translated as CASSLEGGEQYF.